Given below is one TCR beta chain in context. Primers: 60 Vbeta forward and 13 Jbeta reverse. In the study's own analysis: Roughly 12 million of 70 million to 80 million unique TCR beta chains were shared, per a later count. The assay was immunoSEQ multiplex PCR, and TCRdb's table has in-frame clones only and misses some. Clone size and the V and J calls come from that table; the DNA yielded D and trimming. The table has 210,000 or so clones, over 60% seen once. The source of the sample is a study of cytomegalovirus exposure and HLA in healthy donors. V shed 4 bases, J shed 3 bases, and the junction held 6 bases outside the gene matches. This CDR3 is 14 amino acids long. Germline CDR1 is SGHNT and CDR2 is YYREEE (reference sequence). Donors in the study were healthy people who gave bone marrow.

The chain is built from TRBV5-4 and TRBJ2-7, with 8 bases fitting TRBD1. Sequencing used PBMCs. The receptor was isolated from a man in his forties in good health and CMV-seronegative. The DNA of the CDR3 is TGTGCCAGCAGCGAGGACAGGGTAATCTACGAGCAGTACTTC. Residues: CASSEDRVIYEQYF. The full variable domain, rest sourced from reference TRBV5-4 and TRBJ2-7, is ETGVTQSPTHLIKTRGQQVTLRCSSQSGHNTVSWYQQALGQGPQFIFQYYREEENGRGNFPPRFSGLQFPNYSSELNVNALELDDSALYLCASSEDRVIYEQYFGPGTRLTVT.